This is a list of T cell receptor beta chains from one sample in a study of CD8 T cells in ankylosing spondylitis. A single record per CDR3 protein comes from TCRdb applying MiXCR to the 5' RACE reads. The table records about 150,000 distinct CDR3 sequences, roughly 34% of them present only once. Sample: synovial fluid, either unsorted or a sorted T cell fraction (not recorded which). These TCRs come from a male donor with ankylosing spondylitis. Both conserved end residues are part of each CDR3. The D gene is left open where the match is weak. The size of a clone is reported for some rows only, either as once, few or many, or as a class for expanded clones.

>TRBV12-3/TRBV12-4|TRBJ2-3|TRBD1|-
TGTGCCAGCAGTTTCAGCCTACAGGGGGCGAGTACGCAGTATTTT
CASSFSLQGASTQYF
>TRBV29-1|TRBJ1-1|-|many
TGCAGCGTTGAAGACTCAAAGTACTTAGGTACTTTCTTT
CSVEDSKYLGTFF
>TRBV5-1|TRBJ2-2|-|few
TGCGCCAGCAGCTTGGCCTTCCGGGCGGGCCAGACCGGGGAGCTGTTTTTT
CASSLAFRAGQTGELFF
>TRBV14|TRBJ1-6|-|-
TGTGCCAGCAGCCAAGTCGACGACAGCTCCTATAATTCACCCCTCCACTTT
CASSQVDDSSYNSPLHF
>TRBV20-1|TRBJ2-3|TRBD2|-
TGCAGTGCTAGGGCGGGGGTCAGAGATACGCAGTATTTT
CSARAGVRDTQYF
>TRBV5-1|TRBJ2-1|TRBD2|-
TGCGCCAGCAGCTTGGGGCTAGCGGCCTACAATGAGCAGTTCTTC
CASSLGLAAYNEQFF
>TRBV5-1|TRBJ2-3|-|-
TGCGCCAGCAGCTTGGGAGGGTCCTTCACAGATACGCAGTATTTT
CASSLGGSFTDTQYF
>TRBV4-1|TRBJ1-1|TRBD1|many
TGCGCCAGCAGCCCGGGACAGGGATACACTGAAGCTTTCTTT
CASSPGQGYTEAFF
>TRBV29-1|TRBJ1-2|TRBD1|-
TGCAGCGTCGAGACCAGGGACAGCGCATCTCTTGGGGGCTACACCTTC
CSVETRDSASLGGYTF
>TRBV6-2/TRBV6-3|TRBJ1-5|-|-
TGTGCCAGCAGTTACTATGCCGCTAGTCAGCCCCAGCATTTT
CASSYYAASQPQHF
>TRBV28|TRBJ1-2|-|many
TGTGCCAGCAGTTTATTCCAGGGGAACTATGGCTACACCTTC
CASSLFQGNYGYTF
>TRBV9|TRBJ1-4|TRBD1|-
TGTGCCAGCAGCCCCGTTGGACAGGGACATGAAAAACTGTTTTTT
CASSPVGQGHEKLFF
>TRBV11-2|TRBJ1-6|-|-
TGTGCCAGCAGCTTAGTGTCCTCACCCCTCCACTTT
CASSLVSSPLHF